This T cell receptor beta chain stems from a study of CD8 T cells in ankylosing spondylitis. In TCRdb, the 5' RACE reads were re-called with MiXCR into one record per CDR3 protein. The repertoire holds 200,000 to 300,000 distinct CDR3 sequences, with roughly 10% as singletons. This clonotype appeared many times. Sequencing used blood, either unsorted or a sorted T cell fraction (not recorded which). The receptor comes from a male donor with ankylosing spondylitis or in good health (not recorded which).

The CDR3 loop reads CSASSPYQETQYF. For the CDR3, the DNA is TGCAGTGCTAGTTCTCCGTACCAAGAGACCCAGTACTTC. The V call is TRBV20-1, the J call TRBJ2-5; D gene uncertain. Germline values: CDR1 DFQATT, CDR2 SNEGSKA (reference sequence). Trimming took 3 bases from V and 0 from J, leaving 8 bases between them. The CDR3 is 13 amino acids.